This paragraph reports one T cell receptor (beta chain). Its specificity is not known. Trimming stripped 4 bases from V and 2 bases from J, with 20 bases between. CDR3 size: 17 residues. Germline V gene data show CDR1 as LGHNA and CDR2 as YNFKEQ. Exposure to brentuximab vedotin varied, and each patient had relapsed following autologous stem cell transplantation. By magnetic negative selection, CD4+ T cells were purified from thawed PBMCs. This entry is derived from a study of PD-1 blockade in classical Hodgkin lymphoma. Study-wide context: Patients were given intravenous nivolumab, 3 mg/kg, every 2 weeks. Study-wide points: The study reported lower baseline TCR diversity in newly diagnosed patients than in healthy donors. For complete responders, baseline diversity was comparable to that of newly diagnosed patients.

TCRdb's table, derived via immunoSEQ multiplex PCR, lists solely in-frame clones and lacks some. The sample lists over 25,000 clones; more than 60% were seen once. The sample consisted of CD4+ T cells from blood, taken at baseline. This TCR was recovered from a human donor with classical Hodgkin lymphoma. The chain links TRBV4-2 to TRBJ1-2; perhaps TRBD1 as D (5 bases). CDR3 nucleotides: TGTGCCAGCAGCCTAAATCCCCTGGGGGACGGAAACTATGGCTACACCTTC. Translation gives CASSLNPLGDGNYGYTF.